This T cell receptor (beta chain) was recorded in a study of CXCR3-negative and CXCR3-positive naive CD8 T cells. Study-wide background: The total count of TRB reads reached about 135 million, and each library contributed about 1.5 +/- 0.3 million. Whole-study findings and limits: In both naive subsets diversity was comparably high, whereas memory CD8+ cells showed much lower diversity. Hydrophobicity of TRB CDR3s was greater in CXCR3-positive naive cells than in CXCR3-negative naive cells. Post-cryopreservation CXCR3 expression was partly diminished, and the bulk of assays employed fresh PBMCs.

Each TRB cDNA library was prepared by 5' RACE (with UMI labels). One entry per CDR3 protein, without DNA, is what TCRdb gives after re-calling the 5' RACE reads. Its table lists around 110,000 distinct CDR3 sequences. Comment on this clonotype: Its antigen is not known.

The naive CD8+ gate required CD45RO-CCR7+CD27+CD95- phenotype. The sequenced sample was naive CXCR3+ CD8+ T cells from blood. Sample subset: CD45RO-CCR7+CD27+CD95- naive CD8+ T cells expressing CXCR3 (TNR3+). This TCR derives from a human donor in good health. Some clones in this sample may be carry-over from other donors' samples.

The CDR3: CASRGGSVLDTQYF. V and J are TRBV7-2 and TRBJ2-3; TCRdb's D call of TRBD2 is untestable without DNA. The V gene's germline CDR1 is SGHTA and CDR2 FQGNSA. The CDR3 is 14 amino acids.